A selection of T cell receptor beta chains follows, all from one sample in a study of blood T cells in healthy people across ages. MiXCR, applied by TCRdb to the 5' RACE reads, yields one record per CDR3 protein. This sample has 700,000 or so distinct CDR3 sequences, with 22% found just once. The sample comprised blood. The receptors were sampled from a man between 70 and 80 years old in good health. Each CDR3 is given with its conserved first and last residue. Fields, in order: D gene, J gene, V gene, clone size, CDR3 length, CDR3 protein, CDR3 DNA. The D gene is left open where the match is weak. The size of a clone is reported for some rows only, either as once, few or many, or as a class for expanded clones.

d_gene: TRBD2
j_gene: TRBJ2-5
v_gene: TRBV7-9
abundance: few
len: 18
CDR3aa: CASSPFSGGIPYQETQYF
CDR3nt: TGTGCCAGCAGCCCGTTTTCGGGGGGGATCCCGTACCAAGAGACCCAGTACTTC

d_gene: .
j_gene: TRBJ2-3
v_gene: TRBV6-6
abundance: .
len: 15
CDR3aa: CASRFVGSGTDTQYF
CDR3nt: TGTGCCAGCAGGTTTGTGGGAAGTGGCACAGATACGCAGTATTTT

d_gene: .
j_gene: TRBJ1-5
v_gene: TRBV3-1
abundance: few
len: 14
CDR3aa: CASSQGRSNQPQHF
CDR3nt: TGTGCCAGCAGTCAAGGACGGAGCAATCAGCCCCAGCATTTT

d_gene: TRBD1
j_gene: TRBJ2-7
v_gene: TRBV5-1
abundance: .
len: 14
CDR3aa: CASSSDRVFDEQYF
CDR3nt: TGCGCCAGCAGCTCGGACAGGGTGTTCGACGAGCAGTACTTC

d_gene: TRBD1
j_gene: TRBJ1-6
v_gene: TRBV10-3
abundance: once
len: 15
CDR3aa: CAISTGTGGRSPLHF
CDR3nt: TGTGCCATCAGCACCGGGACAGGGGGAAGATCACCCCTCCACTTT

d_gene: .
j_gene: TRBJ2-1
v_gene: TRBV12-3/TRBV12-4
abundance: .
len: 13
CDR3aa: CASSFGRVGEQFF
CDR3nt: TGTGCCAGCAGTTTTGGGCGCGTAGGTGAGCAGTTCTTC

d_gene: .
j_gene: TRBJ2-1
v_gene: TRBV7-9
abundance: few
len: 12
CDR3aa: CASSTDLNEQFF
CDR3nt: TGTGCCAGCAGTACGGACCTCAATGAGCAGTTCTTC

d_gene: TRBD2
j_gene: TRBJ2-2
v_gene: TRBV5-1
abundance: .
len: 16
CDR3aa: CASSLTTSGAAGELFF
CDR3nt: TGCGCCAGCAGCTTGACTACTAGCGGGGCGGCTGGGGAGCTGTTTTTT

d_gene: .
j_gene: TRBJ2-7
v_gene: TRBV6-1
abundance: .
len: 13
CDR3aa: CASSEGLGNEQYF
CDR3nt: TGTGCCAGCAGTGAGGGCCTGGGAAACGAGCAGTACTTC

d_gene: .
j_gene: TRBJ1-5
v_gene: TRBV12-3/TRBV12-4
abundance: .
len: 14
CDR3aa: CASGSLTGSQPQHF
CDR3nt: TGTGCCAGCGGTTCACTAACAGGGAGTCAGCCCCAGCATTTT

d_gene: .
j_gene: TRBJ2-2
v_gene: TRBV27
abundance: many
len: 13
CDR3aa: CASSLNRAGELFF
CDR3nt: TGTGCCAGCAGTTTAAATCGAGCCGGGGAGCTGTTTTTT

d_gene: .
j_gene: TRBJ2-7
v_gene: TRBV12-3/TRBV12-4
abundance: .
len: 13
CDR3aa: CASSLFSSYEQYF
CDR3nt: TGTGCCAGCAGTTTATTCAGCTCCTACGAGCAGTACTTC

d_gene: TRBD1
j_gene: TRBJ1-2
v_gene: TRBV6-5
abundance: few
len: 13
CDR3aa: CASSDPTGNGYTF
CDR3nt: TGTGCCAGCAGCGACCCGACAGGGAATGGCTACACCTTC

d_gene: .
j_gene: TRBJ2-7
v_gene: TRBV7-9
abundance: .
len: 15
CDR3aa: CASSPGASPTYEQYF
CDR3nt: TGTGCCAGCAGCCCCGGGGCATCGCCAACCTACGAGCAGTACTTC

d_gene: .
j_gene: TRBJ2-1
v_gene: TRBV11-2
abundance: few
len: 16
CDR3aa: CASSSWTYFSYNEQFF
CDR3nt: TGTGCCAGCAGCTCTTGGACTTATTTCTCCTACAATGAGCAGTTCTTC

d_gene: .
j_gene: TRBJ2-5
v_gene: TRBV5-1
abundance: few
len: 17
CDR3aa: CASSFGSTPMYQETQYF
CDR3nt: TGCGCCAGCAGCTTTGGATCGACACCGATGTACCAAGAGACCCAGTACTTC

d_gene: .
j_gene: TRBJ1-2
v_gene: TRBV20-1
abundance: few
len: 13
CDR3aa: CSASLAGGDGYTF
CDR3nt: TGCAGTGCCAGCCTTGCTGGGGGGGATGGCTACACCTTC

d_gene: TRBD2
j_gene: TRBJ2-1
v_gene: TRBV18
abundance: many
len: 16
CDR3aa: CASSPAPSGVNNEQFF
CDR3nt: TGTGCCAGCTCACCAGCACCCAGCGGGGTGAACAATGAGCAGTTCTTC

d_gene: .
j_gene: TRBJ2-7
v_gene: TRBV27
abundance: few
len: 11
CDR3aa: CASASHYEQYF
CDR3nt: TGTGCCAGCGCCTCCCACTACGAGCAGTACTTC

d_gene: .
j_gene: TRBJ1-2
v_gene: TRBV20-1
abundance: many
len: 11
CDR3aa: CSAQDSYGYTF
CDR3nt: TGCAGTGCCCAGGACAGTTATGGCTACACCTTC

d_gene: .
j_gene: TRBJ1-4
v_gene: TRBV12-3/TRBV12-4
abundance: few
len: 15
CDR3aa: CASSLVKGYNEKLFF
CDR3nt: TGTGCCAGCAGTTTAGTTAAGGGCTATAATGAAAAACTGTTTTTT

d_gene: .
j_gene: TRBJ1-1
v_gene: TRBV12-3/TRBV12-4
abundance: many
len: 13
CDR3aa: CASSITMNTEAFF
CDR3nt: TGTGCCAGCAGTATTACTATGAACACTGAAGCTTTCTTT

d_gene: .
j_gene: TRBJ2-2
v_gene: TRBV7-2
abundance: .
len: 13
CDR3aa: CASSLGSVGELFF
CDR3nt: TGTGCCAGCAGCTTAGGGTCGGTCGGGGAGCTGTTTTTT

d_gene: .
j_gene: TRBJ2-7
v_gene: TRBV5-4
abundance: few
len: 14
CDR3aa: CASRVGTEAYEQYF
CDR3nt: TGTGCCAGCAGAGTCGGGACGGAAGCCTACGAGCAGTACTTC

d_gene: .
j_gene: TRBJ2-2
v_gene: TRBV12-3/TRBV12-4
abundance: .
len: 15
CDR3aa: CASSFNTGSAGELFF
CDR3nt: TGTGCCAGCAGTTTTAATACAGGGAGCGCCGGGGAGCTGTTTTTT

d_gene: TRBD2
j_gene: TRBJ2-5
v_gene: TRBV5-1
abundance: .
len: 14
CDR3aa: CASSFPAGEETQYF
CDR3nt: TGCGCCAGCAGCTTCCCAGCGGGAGAAGAGACCCAGTACTTC

d_gene: TRBD2
j_gene: TRBJ2-1
v_gene: TRBV6-2/TRBV6-3
abundance: .
len: 17
CDR3aa: CASNRRRTSGHIDEQFF
CDR3nt: TGTGCCAGCAATCGCCGACGGACTAGCGGGCATATCGATGAGCAGTTCTTC

d_gene: .
j_gene: TRBJ1-1
v_gene: TRBV7-2
abundance: .
len: 13
CDR3aa: CASSWSRNTEAFF
CDR3nt: TGTGCCAGCAGCTGGAGCAGGAACACTGAAGCTTTCTTT

d_gene: .
j_gene: TRBJ2-7
v_gene: TRBV4-2
abundance: few
len: 15
CDR3aa: CASSQGQGYSYEQYF
CDR3nt: TGTGCCAGCAGCCAAGGGCAGGGATATTCCTACGAGCAGTACTTC

d_gene: .
j_gene: TRBJ1-2
v_gene: TRBV7-2
abundance: few
len: 14
CDR3aa: CASSLAGVGYDYTF
CDR3nt: TGTGCCAGCAGCTTGGCAGGGGTCGGCTATGACTACACCTTC

d_gene: TRBD1
j_gene: TRBJ1-4
v_gene: TRBV7-9
abundance: many
len: 15
CDR3aa: CASSIRTGGNEKLFF
CDR3nt: TGTGCCAGCAGCATTCGGACAGGGGGAAATGAAAAACTGTTTTTT

d_gene: TRBD2
j_gene: TRBJ2-3
v_gene: TRBV11-2
abundance: .
len: 15
CDR3aa: CASSLPTTSGDTQYF
CDR3nt: TGTGCCAGCAGCTTACCCACGACTAGCGGGGATACGCAGTATTTT

d_gene: TRBD1
j_gene: TRBJ1-2
v_gene: TRBV18
abundance: .
len: 16
CDR3aa: CASSPRSRGLDYGYTF
CDR3nt: TGTGCCAGCTCACCACGTTCGAGGGGGCTGGACTATGGCTACACCTTC

d_gene: .
j_gene: TRBJ2-5
v_gene: TRBV10-3
abundance: few
len: 14
CDR3aa: CATWDPGTSETQYF
CDR3nt: TGTGCCACGTGGGACCCCGGGACATCAGAGACCCAGTACTTC

d_gene: TRBD1
j_gene: TRBJ1-2
v_gene: TRBV7-9
abundance: .
len: 13
CDR3aa: CASSSGGGNGYTF
CDR3nt: TGTGCCAGCAGCTCAGGGGGGGGAAACGGCTACACCTTC

d_gene: .
j_gene: TRBJ1-2
v_gene: TRBV18
abundance: .
len: 14
CDR3aa: CASSLTDNNYGYTF
CDR3nt: TGTGCCAGCTCACTCACGGACAATAACTATGGCTACACCTTC

d_gene: TRBD2
j_gene: TRBJ2-1
v_gene: TRBV20-1
abundance: .
len: 15
CDR3aa: CSARVGLAGVWEQFF
CDR3nt: TGCAGTGCTAGAGTGGGACTAGCGGGAGTTTGGGAGCAGTTCTTC

d_gene: TRBD1
j_gene: TRBJ1-1
v_gene: TRBV6-6
abundance: .
len: 14
CDR3aa: CASSYSWTGLEAFF
CDR3nt: TGTGCCAGCAGTTACTCTTGGACAGGGCTTGAAGCTTTCTTT

d_gene: TRBD1
j_gene: TRBJ2-1
v_gene: TRBV6-1
abundance: many
len: 14
CDR3aa: CASSEQGAYNEQFF
CDR3nt: TGTGCCAGCAGTGAACAGGGGGCCTACAATGAGCAGTTCTTC

d_gene: TRBD2
j_gene: TRBJ2-1
v_gene: TRBV7-2
abundance: .
len: 15
CDR3aa: CASSHSGIVNNEQFF
CDR3nt: TGTGCCAGCAGCCATAGCGGGATCGTAAACAATGAGCAGTTCTTC

d_gene: TRBD2
j_gene: TRBJ2-1
v_gene: TRBV7-9
abundance: few
len: 18
CDR3aa: CATIMGGKRESSYNEQFF
CDR3nt: TGTGCCACCATAATGGGGGGGAAACGGGAAAGCTCCTACAATGAGCAGTTCTTC

d_gene: .
j_gene: TRBJ1-4
v_gene: TRBV20-1
abundance: .
len: 15
CDR3aa: CSAEPVRRGNEKLFF
CDR3nt: TGCAGTGCGGAGCCGGTGCGGAGAGGGAATGAAAAACTGTTTTTT

d_gene: .
j_gene: TRBJ2-5
v_gene: TRBV14
abundance: .
len: 16
CDR3aa: CASSQEAGVTQETQYF
CDR3nt: TGTGCCAGCAGCCAAGAGGCAGGGGTTACGCAAGAGACCCAGTACTTC

d_gene: .
j_gene: TRBJ2-7
v_gene: TRBV5-1
abundance: few
len: 13
CDR3aa: CASSTGGSYEQYF
CDR3nt: TGCGCCAGCAGCACCGGAGGCTCCTACGAGCAGTACTTC